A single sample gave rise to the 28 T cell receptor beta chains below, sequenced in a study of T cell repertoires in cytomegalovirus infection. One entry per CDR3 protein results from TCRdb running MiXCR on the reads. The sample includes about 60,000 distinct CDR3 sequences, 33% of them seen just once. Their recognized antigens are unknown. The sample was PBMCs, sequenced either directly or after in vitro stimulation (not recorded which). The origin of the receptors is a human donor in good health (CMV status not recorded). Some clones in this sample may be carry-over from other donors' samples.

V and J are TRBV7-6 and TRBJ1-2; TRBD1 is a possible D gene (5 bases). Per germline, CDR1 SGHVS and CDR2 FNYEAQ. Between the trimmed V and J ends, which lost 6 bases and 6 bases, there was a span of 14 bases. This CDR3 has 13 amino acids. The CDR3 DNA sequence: TGTGCCAGCAGTCTCGGGCAGGGTGATGGCTACACCTTC. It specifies CASSLGQGDGYTF.

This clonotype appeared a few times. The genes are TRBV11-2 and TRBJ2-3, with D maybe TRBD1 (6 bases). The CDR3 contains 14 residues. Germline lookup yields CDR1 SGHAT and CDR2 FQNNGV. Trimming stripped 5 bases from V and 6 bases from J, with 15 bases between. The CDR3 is CASSPGVRRDTQYF. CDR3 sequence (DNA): TGTGCCAGCAGCCCAGGGGTCCGGAGGGATACGCAGTATTTT.

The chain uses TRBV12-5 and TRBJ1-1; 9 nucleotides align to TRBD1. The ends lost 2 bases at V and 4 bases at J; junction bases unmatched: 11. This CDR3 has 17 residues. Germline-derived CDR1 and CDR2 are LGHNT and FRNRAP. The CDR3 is CASGLFFLGTGSTEAFF. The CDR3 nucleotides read TGTGCTAGTGGTTTGTTCTTCTTGGGGACAGGGTCCACTGAAGCTTTCTTT.

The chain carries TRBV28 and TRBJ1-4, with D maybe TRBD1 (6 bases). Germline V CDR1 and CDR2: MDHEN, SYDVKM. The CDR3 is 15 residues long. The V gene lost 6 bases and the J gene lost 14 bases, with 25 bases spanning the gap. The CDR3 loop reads CASSRYNVRGTKLFF. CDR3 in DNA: TGTGCCAGCAGCCGCTACAACGTTCGAGGGACAAAGCTGTTTTTT.

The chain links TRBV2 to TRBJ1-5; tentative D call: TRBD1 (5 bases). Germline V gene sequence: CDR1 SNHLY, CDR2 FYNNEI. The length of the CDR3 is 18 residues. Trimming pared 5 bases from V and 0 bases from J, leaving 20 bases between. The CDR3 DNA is TGTGCCAGCAGTATCGCCTGGGGGGGGGACTATAGCAATCAGCCCCAGCATTTT. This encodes CASSIAWGGDYSNQPQHF.

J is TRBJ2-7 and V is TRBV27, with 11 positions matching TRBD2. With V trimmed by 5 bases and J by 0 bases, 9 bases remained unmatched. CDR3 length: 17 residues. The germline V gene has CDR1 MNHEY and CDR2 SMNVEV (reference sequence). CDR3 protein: CASSPLTSGGSSYEQYF. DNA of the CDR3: TGTGCCAGCAGTCCCCTAACTAGCGGGGGTAGCTCCTACGAGCAGTACTTC.

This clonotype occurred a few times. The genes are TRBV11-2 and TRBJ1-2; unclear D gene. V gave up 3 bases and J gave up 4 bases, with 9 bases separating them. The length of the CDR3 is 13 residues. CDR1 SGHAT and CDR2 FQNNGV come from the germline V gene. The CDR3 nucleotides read TGTGCCAGCAGCTTCGAGAACTTCTATGGCTACACCTTC. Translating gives CASSFENFYGYTF.

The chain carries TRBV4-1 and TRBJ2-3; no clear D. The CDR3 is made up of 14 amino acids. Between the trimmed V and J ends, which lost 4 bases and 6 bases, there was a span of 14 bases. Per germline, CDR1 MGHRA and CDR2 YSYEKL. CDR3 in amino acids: CASSPAGSGDTQYF. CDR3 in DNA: TGCGCCAGCAGCCCGGCTGGGTCTGGGGATACGCAGTATTTT.

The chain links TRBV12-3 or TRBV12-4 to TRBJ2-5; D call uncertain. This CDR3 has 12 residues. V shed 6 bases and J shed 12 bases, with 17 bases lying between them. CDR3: CASSPDRHREYF. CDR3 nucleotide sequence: TGTGCCAGCAGCCCTGATCGACACCGGGAGTACTTC.

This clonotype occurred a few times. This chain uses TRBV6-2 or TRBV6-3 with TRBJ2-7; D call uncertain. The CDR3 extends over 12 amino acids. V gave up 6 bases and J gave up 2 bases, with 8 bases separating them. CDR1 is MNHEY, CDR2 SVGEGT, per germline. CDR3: CASRGLPYEQYF. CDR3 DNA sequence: TGTGCCAGCAGGGGTCTCCCCTACGAGCAGTACTTC.

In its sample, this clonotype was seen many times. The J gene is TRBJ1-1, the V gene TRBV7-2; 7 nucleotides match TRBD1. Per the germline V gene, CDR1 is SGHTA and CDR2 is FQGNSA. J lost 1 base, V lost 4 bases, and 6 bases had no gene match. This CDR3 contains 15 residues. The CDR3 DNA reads TGTGCCAGCAGCTACTACAGGGGTCCGAACACTGAAGCTTTCTTT. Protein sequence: CASSYYRGPNTEAFF.

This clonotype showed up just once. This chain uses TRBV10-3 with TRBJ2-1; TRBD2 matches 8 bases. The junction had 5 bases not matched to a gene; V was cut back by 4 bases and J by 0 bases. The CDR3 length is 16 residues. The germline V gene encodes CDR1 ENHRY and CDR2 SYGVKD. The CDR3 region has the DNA TGTGCCATCAGTGTCACGGGAGGGTCCTCCTACAATGAGCAGTTCTTC. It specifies CAISVTGGSSYNEQFF.

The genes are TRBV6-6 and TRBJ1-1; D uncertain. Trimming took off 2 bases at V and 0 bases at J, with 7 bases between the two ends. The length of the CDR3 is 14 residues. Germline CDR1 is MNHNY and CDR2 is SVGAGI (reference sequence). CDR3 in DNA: TGTGCCAGCAGTTACGGCCACCTGAACACTGAAGCTTTCTTT. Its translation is CASSYGHLNTEAFF.

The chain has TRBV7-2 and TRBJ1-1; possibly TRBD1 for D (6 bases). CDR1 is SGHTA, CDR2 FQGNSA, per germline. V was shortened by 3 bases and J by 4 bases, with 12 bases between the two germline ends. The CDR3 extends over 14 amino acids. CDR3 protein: CASSFRGAGTEAFF. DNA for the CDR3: TGTGCCAGCAGCTTTAGGGGGGCAGGCACTGAAGCTTTCTTT. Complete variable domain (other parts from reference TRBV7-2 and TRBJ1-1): GAGVSQSPSNKVTEKGKDVELRCDPISGHTALYWYRQSLGQGLEFLIYFQGNSAPDKSGLPSDRFSAERTGGSVSTLTIQRTQQEDSAVYLCASSFRGAGTEAFFGQGTRLTVV.

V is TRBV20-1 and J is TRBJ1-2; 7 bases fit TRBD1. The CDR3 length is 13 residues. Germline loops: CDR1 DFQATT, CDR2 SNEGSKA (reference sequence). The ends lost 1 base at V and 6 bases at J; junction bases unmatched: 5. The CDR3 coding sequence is TGCAGTGCTAGAGTGCGCAGGGGGAATGGCTACACCTTC. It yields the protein CSARVRRGNGYTF.

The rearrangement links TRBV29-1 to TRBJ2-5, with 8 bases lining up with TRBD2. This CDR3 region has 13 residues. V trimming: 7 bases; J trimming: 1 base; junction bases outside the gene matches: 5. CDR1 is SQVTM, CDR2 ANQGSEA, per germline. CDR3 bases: TGCAGCGGTTTAGCGGGGATCCAAGAGACCCAGTACTTC. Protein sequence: CSGLAGIQETQYF. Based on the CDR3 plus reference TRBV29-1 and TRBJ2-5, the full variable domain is SAVISQKPSRDICQRGTSLTIQCQVDSQVTMMFWYRQQPGQSLTLIATANQGSEATYESGFVIDKFPISRPNLTFSTLTVSNMSPEDSSIYLCSGLAGIQETQYFGPGTRLLVL.

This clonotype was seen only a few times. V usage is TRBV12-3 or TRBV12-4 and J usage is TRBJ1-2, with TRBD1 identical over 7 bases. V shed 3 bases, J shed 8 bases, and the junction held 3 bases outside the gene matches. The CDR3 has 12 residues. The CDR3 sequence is CASSFDREGYTF. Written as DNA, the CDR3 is TGTGCCAGCAGTTTTGACAGGGAGGGCTACACCTTC.

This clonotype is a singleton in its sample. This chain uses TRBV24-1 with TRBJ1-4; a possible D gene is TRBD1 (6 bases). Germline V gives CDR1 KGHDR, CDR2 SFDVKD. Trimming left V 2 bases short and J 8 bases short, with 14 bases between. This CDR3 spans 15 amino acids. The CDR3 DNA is TGTGCCACCAGTGATTCCAGGGCAGGGGAGGAAAAACTGTTTTTT. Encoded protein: CATSDSRAGEEKLFF.

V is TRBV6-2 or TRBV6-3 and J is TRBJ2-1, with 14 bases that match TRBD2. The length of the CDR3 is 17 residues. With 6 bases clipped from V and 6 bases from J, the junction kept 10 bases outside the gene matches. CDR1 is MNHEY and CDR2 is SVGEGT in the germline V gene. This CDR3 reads CASRSGTSGRPPNEQFF. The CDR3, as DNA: TGTGCCAGCAGATCTGGGACTAGCGGGAGACCTCCCAATGAGCAGTTCTTC.

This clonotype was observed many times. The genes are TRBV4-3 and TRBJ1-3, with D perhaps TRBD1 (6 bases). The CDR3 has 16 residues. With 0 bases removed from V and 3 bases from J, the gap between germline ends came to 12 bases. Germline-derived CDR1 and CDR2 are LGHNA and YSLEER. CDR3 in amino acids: CASSQDLTRGGNTIYF. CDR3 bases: TGCGCCAGCAGCCAAGATCTCACCAGGGGTGGAAACACCATATATTTT.

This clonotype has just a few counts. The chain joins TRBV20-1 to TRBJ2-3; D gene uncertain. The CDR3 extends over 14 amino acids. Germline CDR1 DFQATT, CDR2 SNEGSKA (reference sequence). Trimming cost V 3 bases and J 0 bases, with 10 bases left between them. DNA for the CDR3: TGCAGTGCTAGCTGGGATGGTAGCACAGATACGCAGTATTTT. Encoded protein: CSASWDGSTDTQYF.

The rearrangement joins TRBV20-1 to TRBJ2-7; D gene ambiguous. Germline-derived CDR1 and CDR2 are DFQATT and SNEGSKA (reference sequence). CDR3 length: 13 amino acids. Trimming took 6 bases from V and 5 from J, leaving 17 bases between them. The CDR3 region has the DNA TGCAGTGCCGCTGTAGGAGTTCGGGACGAGCAGTACTTC. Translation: CSAAVGVRDEQYF.

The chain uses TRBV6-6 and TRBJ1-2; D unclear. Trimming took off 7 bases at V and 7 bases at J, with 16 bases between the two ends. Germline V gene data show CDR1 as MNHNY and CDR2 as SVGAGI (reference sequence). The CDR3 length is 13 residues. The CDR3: CASNSNGVGGYTF. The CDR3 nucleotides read TGTGCCAGCAACTCCAACGGGGTGGGTGGCTACACCTTC.

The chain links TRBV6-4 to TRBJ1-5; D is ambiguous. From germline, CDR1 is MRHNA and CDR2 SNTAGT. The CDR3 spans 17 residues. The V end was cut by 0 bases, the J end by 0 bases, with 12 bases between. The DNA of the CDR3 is TGTGCCAGCAGTGACTCGAAGCCAGGCTATAGCAATCAGCCCCAGCATTTT. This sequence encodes CASSDSKPGYSNQPQHF.

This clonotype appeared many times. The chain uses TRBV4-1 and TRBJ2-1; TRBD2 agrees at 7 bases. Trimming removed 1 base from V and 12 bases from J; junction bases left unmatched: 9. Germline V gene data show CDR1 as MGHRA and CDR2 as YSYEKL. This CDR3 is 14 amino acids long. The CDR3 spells CASSQGGGGSRQFF. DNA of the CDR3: TGCGCCAGCAGCCAAGGGGGGGGAGGTTCTAGGCAGTTCTTC.

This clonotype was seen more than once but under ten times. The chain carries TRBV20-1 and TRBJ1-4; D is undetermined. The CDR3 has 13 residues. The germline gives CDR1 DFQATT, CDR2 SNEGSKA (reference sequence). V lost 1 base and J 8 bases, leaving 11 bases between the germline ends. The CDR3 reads CSARGSLGEKLFF. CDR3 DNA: TGCAGTGCTAGAGGCAGCCTGGGGGAAAAACTGTTTTTT.

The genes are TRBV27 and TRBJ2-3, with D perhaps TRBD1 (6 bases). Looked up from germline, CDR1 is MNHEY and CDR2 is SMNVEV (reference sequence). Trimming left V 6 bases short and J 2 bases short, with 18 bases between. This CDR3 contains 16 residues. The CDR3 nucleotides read TGTGCCAGCAGCCCTATAGACAGGACTCACACAGATACGCAGTATTTT. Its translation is CASSPIDRTHTDTQYF.

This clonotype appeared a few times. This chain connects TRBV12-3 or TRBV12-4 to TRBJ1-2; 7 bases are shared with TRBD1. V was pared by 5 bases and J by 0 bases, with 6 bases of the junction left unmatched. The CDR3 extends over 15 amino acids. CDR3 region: CASSPTGNPNYGYTF. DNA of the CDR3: TGTGCCAGCAGTCCGACAGGGAATCCTAACTATGGCTACACCTTC.